This T cell receptor (beta chain) was sequenced in a study of STAT5B mutations in CD4+ large granular lymphocyte leukemia. General study points: CD4-sorted patient repertoires seemed more clonal than healthy CD4+ repertoires.

Sequencing was at survey level. Data came from immunoSEQ multiplex PCR; TCRdb stores just in-frame clones and leaves some out. The table shows several thousand clones, with about 74% occurring only once. To note about this clone: Its specificity is not known.

Bead-separated CD4+, CD4+CD8+, CD57+ or CD56+ fractions, or PBMC, were used. Sequenced sample: PBMCs. This receptor was identified in a woman aged 55-75 years with CD4+ T-cell large granular lymphocyte leukemia.

The CDR3, as DNA: TGCGCCAGCAGCCAAGGAGCGGGGCAAGAGACCCAGTACTTC. This gives the protein CASSQGAGQETQYF. V and J are TRBV4-3 and TRBJ2-5, with TRBD2 identical over 7 bases. The CDR3 extends over 14 amino acids. After removal of 1 base from V and 2 bases from J, the junction contained 1 base not matched to a gene. CDR1 and CDR2 (germline): LGHNA, YSLEER.